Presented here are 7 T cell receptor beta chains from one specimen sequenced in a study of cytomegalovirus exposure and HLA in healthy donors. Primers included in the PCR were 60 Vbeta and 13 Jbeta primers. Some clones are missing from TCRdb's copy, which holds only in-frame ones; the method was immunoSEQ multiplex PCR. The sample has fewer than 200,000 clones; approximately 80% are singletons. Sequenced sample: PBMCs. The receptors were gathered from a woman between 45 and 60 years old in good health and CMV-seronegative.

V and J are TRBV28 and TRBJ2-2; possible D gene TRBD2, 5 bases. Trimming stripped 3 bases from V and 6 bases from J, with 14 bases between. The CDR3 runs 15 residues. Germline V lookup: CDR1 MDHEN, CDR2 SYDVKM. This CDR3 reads CASSFARPEAGELFF. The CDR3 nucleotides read TGTGCCAGCAGTTTTGCCAGACCGGAGGCCGGGGAGCTGTTTTTT.

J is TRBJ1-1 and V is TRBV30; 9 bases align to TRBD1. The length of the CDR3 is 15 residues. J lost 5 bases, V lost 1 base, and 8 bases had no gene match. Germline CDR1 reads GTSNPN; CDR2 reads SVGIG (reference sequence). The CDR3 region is CAWSAEQGAGTEAFF. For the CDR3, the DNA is TGTGCCTGGAGTGCTGAACAGGGGGCTGGTACTGAAGCTTTCTTT.

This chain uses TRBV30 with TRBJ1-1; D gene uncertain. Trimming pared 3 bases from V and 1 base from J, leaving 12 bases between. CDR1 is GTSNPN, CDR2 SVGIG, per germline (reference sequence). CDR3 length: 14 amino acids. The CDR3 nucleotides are TGTGCCTGGAGGGGCATTGAGGGGAACACTGAAGCTTTCTTT. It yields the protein CAWRGIEGNTEAFF.

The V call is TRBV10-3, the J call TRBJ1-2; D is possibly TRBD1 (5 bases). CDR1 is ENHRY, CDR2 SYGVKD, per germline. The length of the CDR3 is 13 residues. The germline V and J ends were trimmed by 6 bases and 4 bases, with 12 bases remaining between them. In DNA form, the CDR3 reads TGTGCCATCAGACAGGACGAAACCTATGGCTACACCTTC. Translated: CAIRQDETYGYTF.

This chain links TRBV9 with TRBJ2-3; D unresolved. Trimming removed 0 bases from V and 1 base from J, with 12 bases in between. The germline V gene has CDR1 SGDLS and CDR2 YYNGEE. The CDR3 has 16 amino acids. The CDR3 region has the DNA TGTGCCAGCAGCGTAGGAGGTATCATTGGCACAGATACGCAGTATTTT. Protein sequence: CASSVGGIIGTDTQYF.

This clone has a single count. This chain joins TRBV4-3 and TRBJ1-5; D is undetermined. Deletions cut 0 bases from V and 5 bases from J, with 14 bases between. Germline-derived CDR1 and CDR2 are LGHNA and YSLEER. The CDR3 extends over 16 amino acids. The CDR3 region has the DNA TGCGCCAGCAGCCAAGATCGGATGCAGGTAGATCAGCCCCAGCATTTT. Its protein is CASSQDRMQVDQPQHF.

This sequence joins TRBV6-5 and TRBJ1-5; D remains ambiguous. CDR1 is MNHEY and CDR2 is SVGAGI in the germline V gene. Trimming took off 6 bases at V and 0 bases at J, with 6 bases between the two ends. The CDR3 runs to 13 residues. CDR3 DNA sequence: TGTGCCAGCAGCTCCAGTAGCAATCAGCCCCAGCATTTT. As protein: CASSSSSNQPQHF.